This T cell receptor beta chain was recovered during a study of siplizumab effects on memory and regulatory T cells. The length of the CDR3 is 14 residues. The V and J ends lost 2 bases and 1 base, in that order; junction bases with no gene match: 1. From germline, CDR1 is SGHRS and CDR2 YFSETQ. The repertoire was sequenced with immunoSEQ multiplex PCR; TCRdb's copy has only in-frame clones and lacks some. This sample has about 50,000 clones, with about 97% found just once. The clonotype originates from a human donor in good health. The rearrangement uses TRBV5-1 and TRBJ2-7; TRBD1 matches 9 bases. Sequences were obtained from naive CD4+ T cells sorted from blood. In DNA form, the CDR3 reads TGCGCCAGCAGCTTACAGGGGGCTTCCTACGAGCAGTACTTC. Translation: CASSLQGASYEQYF.